This T cell receptor beta chain emerged from a study of post-analysis software for immune sequencing data. Overall study: The disease courses covered relapsing-remitting, secondary progressive and progressive-relapsing multiple sclerosis.

The TCR beta cDNA libraries contained unique molecular identifiers. T cells numbering roughly 0.85 to 11 million gave rise to roughly 0.5 million cDNA molecules. TCRdb analysed the PCR reads with MiXCR anew, one entry per CDR3 protein. The sample carries roughly 180,000 distinct CDR3 sequences, approximately 30% recorded once. Worth noting for this clonotype: As yet, its antigen is unknown.

Study-wide findings and caveats: When patients were compared with controls, a handful of TRBV segments were more frequent, TRBV5-6, TRBV5-1 and TRBV20-1 among them. When compared against controls, multiple sclerosis patients showed significantly lower normalized Chao1 diversity.

With V trimmed by 3 bases and J by 1 base, 5 bases remained unmatched. The CDR3 spans 15 residues. Germline lookup yields CDR1 MDHEN and CDR2 SYDVKM. Sequencing used blood. This sequence joins TRBV28 and TRBJ2-7, with 8 bases matching TRBD1. This clonotype originated in a girl aged 10 to 17 with multiple sclerosis. The CDR3 bases are TGTGCCAGCAGTTTTGTTAGGACAGGGTCCTACGAGCAGTACTTC. It translates to CASSFVRTGSYEQYF.